This TCR beta chain was sequenced for a study of coeliac disease. V shed 7 bases and J shed 4 bases, with 18 bases lying between them. This CDR3 has 15 amino acids. From germline, CDR1 is LNHDA and CDR2 SQIVND (reference sequence). TCRdb's table, derived via immunoSEQ multiplex PCR, lists solely in-frame clones and lacks some. The sample holds some 3,200 clones, 55% to 70% seen once. The sequence was collected from a woman aged 40 to 49. Material: intraepithelial lymphocytes from the gut. This rearrangement joins TRBV19 to TRBJ2-3; TRBD1 might be the D (6 bases). CDR3 bases: TGTGCCAGTAACAACCTCTGGACAGCTTCAGATACGCAGTATTTT. Translating it yields CASNNLWTASDTQYF.